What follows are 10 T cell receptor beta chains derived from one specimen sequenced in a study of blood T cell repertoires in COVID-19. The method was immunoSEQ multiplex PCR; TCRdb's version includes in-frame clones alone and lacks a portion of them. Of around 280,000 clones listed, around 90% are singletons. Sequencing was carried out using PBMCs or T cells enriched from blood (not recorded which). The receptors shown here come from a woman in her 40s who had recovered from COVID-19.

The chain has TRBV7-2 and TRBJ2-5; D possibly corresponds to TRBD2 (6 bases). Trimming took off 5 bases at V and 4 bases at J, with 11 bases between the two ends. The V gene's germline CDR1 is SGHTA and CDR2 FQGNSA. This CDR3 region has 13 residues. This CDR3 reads CASSGQGGETQYF. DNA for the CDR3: TGTGCCAGCAGCGGTCAGGGAGGAGAGACCCAGTACTTC.

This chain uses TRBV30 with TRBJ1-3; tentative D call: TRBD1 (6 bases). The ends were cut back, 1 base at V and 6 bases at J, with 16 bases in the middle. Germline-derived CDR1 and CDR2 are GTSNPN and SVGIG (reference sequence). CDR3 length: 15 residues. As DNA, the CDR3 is TGTGCCTGGAGTGGGGACACCAATATCCAAAACACCATATATTTT. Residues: CAWSGDTNIQNTIYF.

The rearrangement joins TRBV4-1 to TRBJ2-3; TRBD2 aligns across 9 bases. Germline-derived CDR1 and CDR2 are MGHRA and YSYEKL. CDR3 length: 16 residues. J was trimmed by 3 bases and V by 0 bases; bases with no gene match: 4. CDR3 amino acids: CASSQDRLAGTDTQYF. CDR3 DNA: TGCGCCAGCAGCCAAGATAGGCTAGCGGGGACAGATACGCAGTATTTT.

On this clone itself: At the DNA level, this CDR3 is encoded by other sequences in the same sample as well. The CDR3 sequence is CASSRATNEKLFF. The CDR3 nucleotides are TGTGCCAGCAGTCGAGCAACTAATGAAAAACTGTTTTTT. V is TRBV28 and J is TRBJ1-4; no clear D gene. V was pared by 5 bases and J by 0 bases, with 4 bases between. The CDR3 sequence is 13 residues long. Germline CDR1 is MDHEN and CDR2 is SYDVKM.

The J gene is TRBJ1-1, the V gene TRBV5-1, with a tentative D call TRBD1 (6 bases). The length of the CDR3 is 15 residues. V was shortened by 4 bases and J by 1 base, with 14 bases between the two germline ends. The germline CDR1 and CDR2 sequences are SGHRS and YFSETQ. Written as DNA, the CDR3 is TGCGCCAGCAGCATAACAGGGTCGGAGAACACTGAAGCTTTCTTT. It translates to CASSITGSENTEAFF.

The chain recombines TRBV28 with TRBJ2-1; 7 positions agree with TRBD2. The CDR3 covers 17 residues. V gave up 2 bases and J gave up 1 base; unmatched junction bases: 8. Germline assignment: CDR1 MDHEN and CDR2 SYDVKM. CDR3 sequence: CASSLSAAGASYNEQFF. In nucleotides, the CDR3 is TGTGCCAGCAGTTTAAGTGCGGCGGGAGCGTCCTACAATGAGCAGTTCTTC.

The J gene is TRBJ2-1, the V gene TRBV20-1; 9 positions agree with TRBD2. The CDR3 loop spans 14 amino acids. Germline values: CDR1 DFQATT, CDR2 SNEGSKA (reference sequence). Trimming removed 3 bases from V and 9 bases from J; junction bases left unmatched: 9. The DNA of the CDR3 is TGCAGTGCTAGTTCCAGCGGGAGGATGTTTGAGCAGTTCTTC. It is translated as CSASSSGRMFEQFF.

The CDR3 nucleotides are TGTGCCAGCAACCCTGGGGGCCTAGCCAAAAACATTCAGTACTTC. Amino acid sequence: CASNPGGLAKNIQYF. The chain employs TRBV28 and TRBJ2-4, with D maybe TRBD1 (6 bases). The germline V and J ends were trimmed by 7 bases and 0 bases, with 13 bases remaining between them. The germline CDR1 and CDR2 sequences are MDHEN and SYDVKM. The CDR3 is 15 amino acids.

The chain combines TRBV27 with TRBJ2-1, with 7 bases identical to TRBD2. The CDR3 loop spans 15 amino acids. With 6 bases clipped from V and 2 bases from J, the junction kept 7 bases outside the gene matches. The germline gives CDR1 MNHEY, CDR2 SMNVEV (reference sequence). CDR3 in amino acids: CASSPTSSPYNEQFF. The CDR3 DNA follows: TGTGCCAGCAGCCCGACTAGCAGCCCCTACAATGAGCAGTTCTTC.

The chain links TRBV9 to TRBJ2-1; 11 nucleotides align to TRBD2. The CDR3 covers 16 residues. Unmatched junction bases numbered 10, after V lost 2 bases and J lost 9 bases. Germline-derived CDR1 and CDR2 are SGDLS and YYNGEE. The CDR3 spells CASSVSLAGGPGEQFF. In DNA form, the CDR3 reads TGTGCCAGCAGCGTGTCCTTAGCGGGAGGGCCTGGTGAGCAGTTCTTC. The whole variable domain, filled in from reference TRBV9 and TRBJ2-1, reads DSGVTQTPKHLITATGQRVTLRCSPRSGDLSVYWYQQSLDQGLQFLIQYYNGEERAKGNILERFSAQQFPDLHSELNLSSLELGDSALYFCASSVSLAGGPGEQFFGPGTRLTVL.